The sample holds a few counts of the clone carrying this T cell receptor (beta chain). The sample is drawn from a study of blood T cell repertoires in COVID-19. Study-wide background: COVID-19 samples, acute and convalescent, were from the United States, Italy and Spain. The cDNA or gDNA used as material had been derived from T cells, B-cell-depleted T cells, or PBMCs.

CDR3 length equals 15 residues. The germline CDR1 and CDR2 sequences are LNHDA and SQIVND (reference sequence). Trimming cost V 7 bases and J 2 bases; bases outside gene matches: 6. Per the original methods: Amplification of reference gene primers was used by the study to estimate nucleated cell counts. Repertoires were generated with immunoSEQ multiplex PCR, while TCRdb's copy carries only in-frame clones and drops some. The D gene and trimming were derived from the DNA, and the V and J assignments and clone size from that table. The sample includes around 240,000 clones, 80% to 90% of them seen just once.

J is TRBJ2-3 and V is TRBV19, with 10 nucleotides matching TRBD2. The sample was peripheral blood. The source is a woman between 40 and 55 years old who had recovered from COVID-19. DNA for the CDR3: TGTGCCAGTAAAGCTAGCGGGGGCCTCACAGATACGCAGTATTTT. Translating it yields CASKASGGLTDTQYF.